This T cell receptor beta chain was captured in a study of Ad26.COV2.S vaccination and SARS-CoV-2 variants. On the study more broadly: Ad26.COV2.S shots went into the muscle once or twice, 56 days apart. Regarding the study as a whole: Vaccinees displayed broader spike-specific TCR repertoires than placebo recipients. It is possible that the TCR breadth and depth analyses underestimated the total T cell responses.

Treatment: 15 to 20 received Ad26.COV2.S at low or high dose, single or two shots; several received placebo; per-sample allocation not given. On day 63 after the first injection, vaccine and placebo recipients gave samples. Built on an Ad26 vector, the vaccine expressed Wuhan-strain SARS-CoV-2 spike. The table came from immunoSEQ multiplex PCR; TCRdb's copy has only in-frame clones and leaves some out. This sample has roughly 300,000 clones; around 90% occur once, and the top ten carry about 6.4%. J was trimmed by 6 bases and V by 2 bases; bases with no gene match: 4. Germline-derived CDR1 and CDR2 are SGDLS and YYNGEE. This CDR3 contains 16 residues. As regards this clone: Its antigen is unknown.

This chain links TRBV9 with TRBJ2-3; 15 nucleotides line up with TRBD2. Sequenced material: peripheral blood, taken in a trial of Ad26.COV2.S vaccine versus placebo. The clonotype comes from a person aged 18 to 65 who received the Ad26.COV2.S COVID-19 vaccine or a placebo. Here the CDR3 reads CASSVGGLAGGDTQYF. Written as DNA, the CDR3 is TGTGCCAGCAGCGTCGGTGGACTAGCGGGAGGGGATACGCAGTATTTT.